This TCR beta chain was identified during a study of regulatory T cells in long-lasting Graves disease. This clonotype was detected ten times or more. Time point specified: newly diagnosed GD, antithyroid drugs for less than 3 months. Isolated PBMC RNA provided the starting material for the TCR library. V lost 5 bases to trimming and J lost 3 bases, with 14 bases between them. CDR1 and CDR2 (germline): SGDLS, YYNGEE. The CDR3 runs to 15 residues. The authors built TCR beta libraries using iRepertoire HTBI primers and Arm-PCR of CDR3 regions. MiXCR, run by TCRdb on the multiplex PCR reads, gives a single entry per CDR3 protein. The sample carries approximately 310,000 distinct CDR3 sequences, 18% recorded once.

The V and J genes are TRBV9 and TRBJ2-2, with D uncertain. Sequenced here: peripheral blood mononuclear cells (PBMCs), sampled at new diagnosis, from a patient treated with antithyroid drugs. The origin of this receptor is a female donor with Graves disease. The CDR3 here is CASSVEVWDTGELFF. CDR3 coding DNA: TGTGCCAGCAGTGTGGAAGTATGGGACACCGGGGAGCTGTTTTTT.